A single TCR beta chain is shown here with its context. Its antigen is unidentified. This entry is derived from a study of shared clonotypes between healthy human individuals. The study, taken as a whole, reports: Incompleteness in sorted-subset sequencing, despite large depth, was shown by rarefaction.

The germline V gene has CDR1 SGHAT and CDR2 FQNNGV. V shed 3 bases and J shed 6 bases, with 8 bases lying between them. The CDR3 spans 13 residues. Each PCR replicate from the sorted subsets contained approximately 0.2 ug DNA, which is about 31,000 T cell genomes. Clones were sequenced by immunoSEQ multiplex PCR, and TCRdb holds only the in-frame ones, with some missing. This table has around 1.5 million clones, 95% to 99% appearing once. Sequenced sample: naive CD4+ T cells sorted from blood. The subset was: CD45RA+ positively selected. The chain links TRBV11-2 to TRBJ2-2, with D hard to call. This receptor was identified in a man aged 30 to 39 in good health. Here the CDR3 reads CASSFTGAGELFF. The CDR3 DNA reads TGTGCCAGCAGCTTCACTGGAGCCGGGGAGCTGTTTTTT.